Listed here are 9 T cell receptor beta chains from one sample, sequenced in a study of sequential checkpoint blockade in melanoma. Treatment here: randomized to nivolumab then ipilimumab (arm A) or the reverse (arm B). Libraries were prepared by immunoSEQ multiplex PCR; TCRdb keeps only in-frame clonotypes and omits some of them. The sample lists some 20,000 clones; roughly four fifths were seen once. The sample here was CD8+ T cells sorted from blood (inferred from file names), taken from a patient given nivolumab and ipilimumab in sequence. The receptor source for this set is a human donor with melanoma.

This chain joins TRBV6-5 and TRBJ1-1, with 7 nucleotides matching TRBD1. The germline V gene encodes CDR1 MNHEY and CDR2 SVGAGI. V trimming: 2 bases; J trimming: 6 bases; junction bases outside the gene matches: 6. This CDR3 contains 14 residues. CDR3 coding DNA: TGTGCCAGCAGTTACCTTGGGGGACAGCCTGAAGCTTTCTTT. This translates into CASSYLGGQPEAFF.

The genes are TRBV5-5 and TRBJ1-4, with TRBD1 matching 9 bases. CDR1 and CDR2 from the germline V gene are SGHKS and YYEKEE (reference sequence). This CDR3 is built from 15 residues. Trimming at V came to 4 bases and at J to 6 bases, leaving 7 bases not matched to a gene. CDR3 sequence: CASSRGTGKDEKLFF. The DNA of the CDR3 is TGTGCCAGCAGCAGGGGGACAGGGAAGGATGAAAAACTGTTTTTT.

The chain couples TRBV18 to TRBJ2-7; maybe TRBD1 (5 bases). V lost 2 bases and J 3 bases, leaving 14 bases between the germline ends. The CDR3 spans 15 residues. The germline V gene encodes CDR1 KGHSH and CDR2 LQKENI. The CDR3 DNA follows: TGTGCCAGCTCACCAGTGGCAGGGATTGACTACGAGCAGTACTTC. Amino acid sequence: CASSPVAGIDYEQYF. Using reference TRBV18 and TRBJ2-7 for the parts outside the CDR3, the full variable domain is NAGVMQNPRHLVRRRGQEARLRCSPMKGHSHVYWYRQLPEEGLKFMVYLQKENIIDESGMPKERFSAEFPKEGPSILRIQQVVRGDSAAYFCASSPVAGIDYEQYFGPGTRLTVT.

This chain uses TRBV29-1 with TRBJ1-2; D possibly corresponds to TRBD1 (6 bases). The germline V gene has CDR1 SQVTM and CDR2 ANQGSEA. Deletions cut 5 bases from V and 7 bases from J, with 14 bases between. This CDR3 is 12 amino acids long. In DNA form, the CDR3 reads TGCAGCGTTACTAACAGGGAGGGTGGCTACACCTTC. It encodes CSVTNREGGYTF.

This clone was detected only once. CDR3 bases: TGTGCCAGCTCACCCCCAGTCGAGGTTAACGAGCAGTACTTC. Translating gives CASSPPVEVNEQYF. This chain uses TRBV18 with TRBJ2-7; D unresolved. CDR1 and CDR2 (germline): KGHSH, LQKENI. The germline V and J ends were trimmed by 3 bases and 5 bases, with 14 bases remaining between them. The CDR3 covers 14 residues.

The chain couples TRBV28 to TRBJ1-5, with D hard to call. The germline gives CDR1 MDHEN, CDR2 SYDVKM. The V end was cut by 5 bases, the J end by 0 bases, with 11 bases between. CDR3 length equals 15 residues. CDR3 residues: CASSRDTYSNQPQHF. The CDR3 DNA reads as TGTGCCAGCAGTAGAGACACCTATAGCAATCAGCCCCAGCATTTT.

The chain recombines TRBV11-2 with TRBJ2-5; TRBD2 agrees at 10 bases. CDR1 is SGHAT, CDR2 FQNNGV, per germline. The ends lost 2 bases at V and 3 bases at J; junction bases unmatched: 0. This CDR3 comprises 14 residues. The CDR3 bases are TGTGCCAGCAGCTTACTAGCGGGGGAAGAGACCCAGTACTTC. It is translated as CASSLLAGEETQYF.

The CDR3 nucleotides read TGTGCCAGCAGTGGACTAGCGGGGGGCAAGGGGATCCAAGAGACCCAGTACTTC. It codes for CASSGLAGGKGIQETQYF. The rearrangement links TRBV2 to TRBJ2-5; the match to TRBD2 covers 13 bases. Germline V lookup: CDR1 SNHLY, CDR2 FYNNEI. J gave up 1 base and V 4 bases, and 9 bases lay outside the gene matches. The CDR3 has 18 residues.

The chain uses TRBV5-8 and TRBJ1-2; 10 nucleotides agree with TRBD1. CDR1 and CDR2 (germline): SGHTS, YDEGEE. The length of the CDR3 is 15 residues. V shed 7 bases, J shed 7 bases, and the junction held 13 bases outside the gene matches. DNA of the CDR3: TGTGCCAGCTTTTACAGTGGGACAGGGGTCCCTGGCTACACCTTC. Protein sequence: CASFYSGTGVPGYTF.